This T cell receptor beta chain originates from a study of T cells in Graves' hyperthyroidism and ophthalmopathy. The CDR3 is 16 residues long. Per the germline V gene, CDR1 is DFQATT and CDR2 is SNEGSKA (reference sequence). Remarks on this clonotype: Given a much more abundant clone one base away, this may be a read error.

Using RNA transcripts as the source, TCR beta CDR3 regions were amplified. Initially, a first-round RT-PCR of the TCR CDR3 employed the HTBI primer set. TCRdb re-called the multiplex PCR reads with MiXCR, one entry per CDR3 protein. The repertoire holds 390,000 or so distinct CDR3 sequences, with roughly 15% as singletons. The chain links TRBV20-1 to TRBJ2-2, with 7 bases lining up with TRBD1. This sequence originates from a young man with Graves' ophthalmopathy. The sample consisted of blood. CDR3 DNA sequence: TGCAGTGCTAGAGATCGTGAGGGGGCAAACACCGGGGAGCTGCTTTTT. As protein: CSARDREGANTGELLF.